This T cell receptor beta chain is drawn from a study of chemoradiotherapy in HPV16-positive cancers. Findings and limits, study-wide: Candidate HPV-specific clones and E7-related TCR motifs grew in tumor during treatment.

About this clone: The antigen remains undetermined.

Method: immunoSEQ multiplex PCR; TCRdb's copy keeps in-frame clones and lacks some. The table has tens of thousands of clones, roughly 90% seen once. The input for sequencing was blood, taken from a patient who underwent chemoradiotherapy. The origin of this receptor is a human donor with HPV-associated anogenital cancer.

The CDR3 protein is CASRGGGEYGYTF. The DNA for the CDR3 is TGTGCCAGCAGAGGGGGAGGAGAATATGGCTACACCTTC. This chain uses TRBV2 with TRBJ1-2; D might be TRBD1 (6 bases). The germline V gene has CDR1 SNHLY and CDR2 FYNNEI. The length of the CDR3 is 13 residues. V shed 6 bases and J shed 5 bases, with 13 bases lying between them.